This TCR beta chain came from a study of regulatory T cells in long-lasting Graves disease. In the study overall: Persistent Graves' disease meant over 5 years of antithyroid drugs with positive TSH receptor antibodies. The study, taken as a whole, reports: Persistent Graves' patients showed reduced TCR diversity versus newly diagnosed patients.

As concerns this clonotype: Its antigen remains unknown.

This sample's time point: persistent/refractory GD, antithyroid drugs over 5 years with positive TRAb. Scientists built the TCR library using RNA that was extracted from PBMCs. The patients were drawn from one endocrinology department in Xi'an, China. Germline CDR1 reads LNHDA; CDR2 reads SQIVND (reference sequence). Trimming shortened V by 3 bases and J by 6 bases, and 9 bases separated the two germline ends. This CDR3 spans 13 amino acids. TCR beta libraries were built with iRepertoire HTBI primers and Arm-PCR of CDR3 regions. TCRdb passed the multiplex PCR reads through MiXCR, listing each CDR3 protein once. The repertoire includes about 450,000 distinct CDR3 sequences, about a quarter of them detected once, and about 26% sits in the top ten.

Sequencing used peripheral blood mononuclear cells (PBMCs), obtained when the disease was refractory, from a patient treated with antithyroid drugs. This sequence was found in a female donor with Graves disease. The chain employs TRBV19 and TRBJ1-5; weak D call: TRBD1 (5 bases). The CDR3 spells CASSMRGTQPQHF. In DNA form, the CDR3 reads TGTGCCAGTAGTATGCGGGGGACTCAGCCCCAGCATTTT.